This T cell receptor (beta chain) stems from a study of T cells in Graves' hyperthyroidism and ophthalmopathy. Notes on the study in general: The model predicted ophthalmopathy a median around seven months before onset. Most thyroid clonotypes expanded above 0.001 appeared in blood too.

TCR beta CDR3 sequences were amplified from RNA transcripts. Carried out on the TCR CDR3, a first-round RT-PCR used the HTBI primer set. One entry per CDR3 protein results from TCRdb running MiXCR on the multiplex PCR reads. Among under 450,000 distinct CDR3 sequences listed, about 13% were seen once. The table lists this clonotype with a few counts. Its specificity is unknown. The CDR3 spans 17 residues. Losses at the gene ends were 5 bases for V and 6 bases for J; bases not matched to a gene: 12. Germline-derived CDR1 and CDR2 are MNHNS and SASEGT. This blood was taken when hyperthyroidism was first diagnosed, before any ophthalmopathy symptoms existed. The PBMCs were sourced from fresh peripheral blood (about 10 ml).

This receptor was identified in a man aged 30 to 39 with Graves' hyperthyroidism that later progressed to Graves' ophthalmopathy. The specimen was blood. V usage is TRBV6-1 and J usage is TRBJ2-1; 11 nucleotides agree with TRBD2. The CDR3 nucleotides read TGTGCCAGCAGTTATCTTAGCGGGGGGGCCGGGGCCAATGAGCAGTTCTTC. It codes for CASSYLSGGAGANEQFF.